Below, 22 T cell receptor beta chains from the same sample are listed, as sequenced in a study of blood T cell repertoires in COVID-19. Repertoires were generated with immunoSEQ multiplex PCR, while TCRdb's copy carries only in-frame clones and drops some. The sample lists about 300,000 clones; 90% were seen once. Source material: PBMCs or T cells enriched from blood (not recorded which). The receptor set was obtained from a woman between 18 and 29 years old with acute COVID-19.

The chain links TRBV28 to TRBJ2-1, with D possibly being TRBD1 (5 bases). Trimming left V 7 bases short and J 5 bases short, with 15 bases between. The CDR3 contains 14 residues. Germline V gene lookup returns CDR1 MDHEN and CDR2 SYDVKM. CDR3 sequence: CASTLVGRDNEQFF. The CDR3 DNA reads TGTGCCAGCACGTTGGTCGGCAGGGACAATGAGCAGTTCTTC.

The V call is TRBV29-1, the J call TRBJ1-2; a weak D match, TRBD1 (5 bases). Germline loops: CDR1 SQVTM, CDR2 ANQGSEA. V lost 3 bases and J lost 7, with 18 bases in between. This CDR3 contains 14 residues. CDR3 nucleotide sequence: TGCAGCGTTGATGGGGCCCTTGAGAGTCTTGGCTACACCTTC. As protein: CSVDGALESLGYTF. The full variable domain, its missing parts supplied by reference TRBV29-1 and TRBJ1-2, is SAVISQKPSRDICQRGTSLTIQCQVDSQVTMMFWYRQQPGQSLTLIATANQGSEATYESGFVIDKFPISRPNLTFSTLTVSNMSPEDSSIYLCSVDGALESLGYTFGSGTRLTVV.

V usage is TRBV10-3 and J usage is TRBJ2-4; D might be TRBD1 (5 bases). V shed 3 bases and J shed 0 bases, with 9 bases lying between them. Germline V gene data show CDR1 as ENHRY and CDR2 as SYGVKD. The CDR3 totals 15 residues. CDR3 amino acids: CAISEGELAKNIQYF. The CDR3 region has the DNA TGTGCCATCAGTGAAGGGGAACTAGCCAAAAACATTCAGTACTTC.

This clone was recorded once. The chain carries TRBV10-3 and TRBJ2-1; TRBD2 aligns across 8 bases. Germline assignment: CDR1 ENHRY and CDR2 SYGVKD. The CDR3 is 15 amino acids. V gave up 5 bases and J gave up 5 bases; unmatched junction bases: 8. The DNA for the CDR3 is TGTGCCATCAGTTCCTTCGGTAGCGGGGACAATGAGCAGTTCTTC. Encoded protein: CAISSFGSGDNEQFF.

This clone was recorded only once. The CDR3 protein is CATSDVVSGQGAPGELFF. In nucleotides, the CDR3 is TGTGCCACCAGTGACGTGGTCTCTGGACAGGGGGCTCCCGGGGAGCTGTTTTTT. The gene calls are TRBV24-1 and TRBJ2-2; 11 positions agree with TRBD1. With 4 bases clipped from V and 6 bases from J, the junction kept 12 bases outside the gene matches. This CDR3 spans 18 amino acids. Germline CDR1 KGHDR, CDR2 SFDVKD.

V gene TRBV6-1 combines with J gene TRBJ2-3; 10 bases are shared with TRBD2. V dropped 2 bases and J dropped 4; count of bases not matched to a gene: 6. Germline V gives CDR1 MNHNS, CDR2 SASEGT. CDR3 size: 16 residues. The DNA of the CDR3 is TGTGCCAGCAGTGAACTAGCGGGAGCGGAGGCAGATACGCAGTATTTT. Translating it yields CASSELAGAEADTQYF.

The chain is built from TRBV9 and TRBJ2-6; no clear D gene. Trimming took 0 bases from V and 2 from J, leaving 6 bases between them. The CDR3 contains 15 residues. Germline values: CDR1 SGDLS, CDR2 YYNGEE. CDR3 bases: TGTGCCAGCAGCGTAGTACAAGCTGGGGCCAACGTCCTGACTTTC. Its protein product is CASSVVQAGANVLTF.

This chain connects TRBV5-6 to TRBJ1-1; TRBD1 might be the D (6 bases). The length of the CDR3 is 15 residues. Germline-derived CDR1 and CDR2 are SGHDT and YYEEEE. V lost 4 bases and J 5 bases, leaving 18 bases between the germline ends. This chain's CDR3 is CASSTQTGPGTEAFF. The CDR3 coding sequence is TGTGCCAGCAGCACACAAACAGGGCCGGGGACTGAAGCTTTCTTT. Together with reference TRBV5-6 and TRBJ1-1, the CDR3 gives the full variable domain: DAGVTQSPTHLIKTRGQQVTLRCSPKSGHDTVSWYQQALGQGPQFIFQYYEEEERQRGNFPDRFSGHQFPNYSSELNVNALLLGDSALYLCASSTQTGPGTEAFFGQGTRLTVV.

This chain links TRBV5-1 with TRBJ2-5; TRBD2 agrees at 7 bases. The CDR3 contains 14 residues. The V gene end was trimmed by 2 bases and the J gene end by 2 bases; junction bases not matched to a gene: 3. Germline V lookup: CDR1 SGHRS, CDR2 YFSETQ. CDR3: CASSFRGVQETQYF. DNA for the CDR3: TGCGCCAGCAGCTTCCGGGGGGTACAAGAGACCCAGTACTTC.

The chain joins TRBV5-6 to TRBJ1-4; tentatively, D is TRBD1 (5 bases). Germline CDR1 is SGHDT and CDR2 is YYEEEE. Trimming removed 1 base at V and 1 base at J, with 8 bases between. The CDR3 length is 15 residues. The CDR3 reads CASSLWQGTNEKLFF. In DNA form, the CDR3 reads TGTGCCAGCAGCTTGTGGCAGGGAACTAATGAAAAACTGTTTTTT.

The chain has TRBV19 and TRBJ1-6, with D tentatively TRBD1 (6 bases). From germline, CDR1 is LNHDA and CDR2 SQIVND (reference sequence). Trimming removed 1 base at V and 10 bases at J, with 14 bases between. The CDR3 consists of 15 residues. The DNA of the CDR3 is TGTGCCAGTAGTATAGGCCGGACAGTATCATCACCCCTCCACTTT. Protein: CASSIGRTVSSPLHF.

V and J are TRBV30 and TRBJ2-5; no reliable D call. With 7 bases removed from V and 4 bases from J, the gap between germline ends came to 4 bases. The CDR3 sequence is 9 residues long. Germline V gene sequence: CDR1 GTSNPN, CDR2 SVGIG (reference sequence). Here the CDR3 DNA reads TGTGCCTCAGGAGAGACCCAGTACTTC. Protein product: CASGETQYF.

The rearrangement joins TRBV19 to TRBJ2-3; possible D gene TRBD1, 6 bases. V was shortened by 3 bases and J by 0 bases, with 10 bases between the two germline ends. This CDR3 has 15 amino acids. The germline V gene encodes CDR1 LNHDA and CDR2 SQIVND (reference sequence). The CDR3 loop reads CASSIGGGSTDTQYF. CDR3 bases: TGTGCCAGTAGTATTGGGGGCGGGAGCACAGATACGCAGTATTTT.

The V and J genes are TRBV27 and TRBJ1-6, with D perhaps matching TRBD1 (6 bases). Looked up from germline, CDR1 is MNHEY and CDR2 is SMNVEV (reference sequence). The CDR3 covers 16 residues. The germline V and J ends were trimmed by 0 bases and 13 bases, with 19 bases remaining between them. The CDR3 sequence: CASSLSRGGGSLPLHF. Written as DNA, the CDR3 is TGTGCCAGCAGTTTATCGCGGGGGGGCGGTTCCTTGCCCCTCCACTTT.

This clone turned up a few times. V is TRBV25-1 and J is TRBJ2-3; TRBD2 agrees at 8 bases. Unmatched junction bases numbered 10, after V lost 11 bases and J lost 0 bases. Germline V gene sequence: CDR1 MGHDK, CDR2 SYGVNS. This CDR3 has 15 amino acids. The CDR3 sequence: CAEPPLAASTDTQYF. The CDR3 DNA reads as TGTGCCGAACCCCCACTAGCGGCTAGCACAGATACGCAGTATTTT.

The chain has TRBV4-2 and TRBJ1-6, with 9 bases lining up with TRBD1. Trimming cost V 5 bases and J 8 bases; bases outside gene matches: 7. CDR3 size: 15 residues. Germline CDR1 is LGHNA and CDR2 is YNFKEQ. The CDR3 loop is CASSGFRDRDSPLHF. CDR3 DNA: TGTGCCAGCAGCGGCTTCCGGGACAGGGATTCACCCCTCCACTTT.

The genes are TRBV10-2 and TRBJ1-2; a possible D gene is TRBD1 (5 bases). The CDR3 contains 13 residues. Germline lookup yields CDR1 WSHSY and CDR2 SAAADI. Trimming cost V 0 bases and J 5 bases, with 7 bases left between them. The CDR3 is CASSESKGYGYTF. Here the CDR3 DNA reads TGCGCCAGCAGTGAGTCGAAGGGGTATGGCTACACCTTC.

CDR3 region: CAWSVRVNQPQHF. The CDR3, as DNA: TGTGCCTGGAGTGTCAGGGTTAATCAGCCCCAGCATTTT. V is TRBV30 and J is TRBJ1-5; possibly TRBD1 for D (5 bases). Trimming stripped 0 bases from V and 4 bases from J, with 7 bases between. The CDR3 covers 13 residues. Germline V CDR1 and CDR2: GTSNPN, SVGIG (reference sequence).

The chain uses TRBV5-1 and TRBJ2-7, with D possibly being TRBD1 (6 bases). This CDR3 has 19 residues. CDR1 is SGHRS and CDR2 is YFSETQ in the germline V gene. With 4 bases removed from V and 3 bases from J, the gap between germline ends came to 29 bases. The CDR3 reads CASSPWISRGPLQGYEQYF. The CDR3 DNA reads as TGCGCCAGCAGCCCTTGGATCAGTAGAGGTCCCTTACAGGGCTACGAGCAGTACTTC.

The chain combines TRBV2 with TRBJ2-7, with 7 bases lining up with TRBD2. There are 14 residues in the CDR3. V lost 4 bases and J lost 1; bases outside the gene matches: 4. Germline V gene data show CDR1 as SNHLY and CDR2 as FYNNEI. CDR3 region: CASSGEGTSYEQYF. CDR3 in DNA: TGTGCCAGCAGTGGGGAGGGGACTTCCTACGAGCAGTACTTC.

The chain recombines TRBV5-8 with TRBJ1-2; tentative D call: TRBD1 (5 bases). CDR1 and CDR2 from the germline V gene are SGHTS and YDEGEE. The CDR3 loop spans 12 amino acids. V lost 4 bases, J lost 8 bases, and 12 bases lay in between. CDR3 sequence reads: CASSRQGFGYTF. The CDR3 nucleotides are TGTGCCAGCAGCCGTCAGGGATTCGGCTACACCTTC.

This clone has a single count. The chain uses TRBV7-9 and TRBJ2-2; 8 bases are shared with TRBD1. CDR3 size: 16 residues. The trim removed 0 bases at V and 5 bases at J, leaving 5 bases unmatched. CDR1 SEHNR and CDR2 FQNEAQ come from the germline V gene (reference sequence). The CDR3 loop is CASSLAGQERTGELFF. The CDR3 DNA follows: TGTGCCAGCAGCTTAGCGGGACAGGAGAGGACCGGGGAGCTGTTTTTT.